This paragraph covers one TCR beta chain sequence. Its antigen is as yet unknown. Germline V lookup: CDR1 MNHNS, CDR2 SASEGT. This CDR3 contains 14 residues. Between the trimmed V and J ends, which lost 2 bases and 2 bases, there was a span of 8 bases. The data belong to a study of blood T cells in healthy people across ages. Whole-study results and caveats: Changes seen in expanded clonotypes were possibly confounded by donor CMV status left unknown. TCR beta diversity per million T cells fell roughly linearly with age.

Using a J-beta primer mix together with a sample-barcoded 5' primer, a second PCR was run for 7 to 11 cycles. TCRdb reprocessed the 5' RACE reads with MiXCR, giving one entry per CDR3 protein. The sample includes some 940,000 distinct CDR3 sequences, about 27% of them seen just once. The same sample was also used in a study of T cells of mothers and their children.

The genes are TRBV6-1 and TRBJ2-3; D gene unclear. What was sequenced was blood. The TCR sequence derives from a woman between 40 and 50 years old in good health. In DNA form, the CDR3 reads TGTGCCAGCAGTGAATCGCACCCCACAGATACGCAGTATTTT. Its protein product is CASSESHPTDTQYF.